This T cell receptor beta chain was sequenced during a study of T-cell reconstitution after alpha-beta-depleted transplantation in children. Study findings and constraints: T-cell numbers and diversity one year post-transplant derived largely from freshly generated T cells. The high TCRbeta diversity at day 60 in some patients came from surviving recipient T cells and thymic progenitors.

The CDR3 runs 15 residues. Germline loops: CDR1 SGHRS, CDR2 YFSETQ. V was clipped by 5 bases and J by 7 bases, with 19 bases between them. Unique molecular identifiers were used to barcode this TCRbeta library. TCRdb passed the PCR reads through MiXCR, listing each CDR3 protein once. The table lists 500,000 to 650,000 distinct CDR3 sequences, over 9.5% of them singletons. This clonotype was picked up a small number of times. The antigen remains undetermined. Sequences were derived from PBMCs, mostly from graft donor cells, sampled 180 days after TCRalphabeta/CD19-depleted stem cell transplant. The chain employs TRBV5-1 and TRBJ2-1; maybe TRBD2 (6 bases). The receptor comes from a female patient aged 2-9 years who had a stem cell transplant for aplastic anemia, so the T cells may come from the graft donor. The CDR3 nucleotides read TGCGCCAGCAGGGGGATCGGGACTCCAGGTAATGAGCAGTTCTTC. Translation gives CASRGIGTPGNEQFF. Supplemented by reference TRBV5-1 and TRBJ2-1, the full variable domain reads KAGVTQTPRYLIKTRGQQVTLSCSPISGHRSVSWYQQTPGQGLQFLFEYFSETQRNKGNFPGRFSGRQFSNSRSEMNVSTLELGDSALYLCASRGIGTPGNEQFFGPGTRLTVL.